This TCR beta chain was documented in a study of blood T cell repertoires in COVID-19. Clones were read by immunoSEQ multiplex PCR, and TCRdb kept only the in-frame ones, dropping some. The repertoire holds a few hundred thousand clones, with almost 90% as singletons. Looked up from germline, CDR1 is SGHTA and CDR2 is FQGTGA. V dropped 2 bases and J dropped 6; count of bases not matched to a gene: 6. The CDR3 spans 14 residues. The chain uses TRBV7-3 and TRBJ2-7, with 8 nucleotides matching TRBD1. The TCR originated in a woman between 45 and 65 years old with acute COVID-19. Sequences were obtained from PBMCs or T cells enriched from blood (not recorded which). CDR3 amino acids: CASSLGQGLGEQYF. CDR3 nucleotide sequence: TGTGCCAGCAGCTTAGGACAGGGACTGGGCGAGCAGTACTTC.